This T cell receptor (beta chain) originates from a study of shared clonotypes between healthy human individuals. Sequencing used immunoSEQ multiplex PCR; TCRdb keeps in-frame clones, though not all of them. This table holds under 2.5 million clones, around 93% found once. V shed 3 bases and J shed 0 bases, with 8 bases lying between them. Germline CDR1 and CDR2: SGHAT and FQNNGV. The CDR3 runs 15 residues. This clonotype originated in a man aged 18 to 30 in good health. Some clones in this sample may be carry-over from other donors' samples. The J gene is TRBJ2-2, the V gene TRBV11-2, with unresolved D. Specimen: naive CD4+ T cells from PBMCs. Subset noted: CD45RA+ positively selected. CDR3 nucleotides: TGTGCCAGCAGCTTGTCCGGCCCGAACACCGGGGAGCTGTTTTTT. It yields the protein CASSLSGPNTGELFF.